The rows below give T cell receptor beta chains drawn from one sample of a study of cytomegalovirus exposure and HLA in healthy donors. Sequenced by immunoSEQ multiplex PCR; TCRdb stores in-frame clones only, minus some. There are roughly 160,000 clones in the sample; around four fifths occur only once, and 1.3% lies in the top ten. Sequenced sample: PBMCs. These receptor sequences come from a woman in her forties or fifties in good health and CMV-seronegative. Both conserved end residues are part of each CDR3. A D gene is named only where the DNA matches it firmly. For some rows the clone size is stated as once, few or many, or as a class when expanded; others skip it.

NA TRBJ1-1 NA TRBV5-1 CASSLDPGSRNTEAFF TGCGCCAGCAGCTTGGATCCGGGTTCGAGGAACACTGAAGCTTTCTTT
NA TRBJ1-5 NA TRBV5-6 CASSLEGATRNQPQHF TGTGCCAGCAGCTTGGAAGGGGCCACCCGCAATCAGCCCCAGCATTTT
NA TRBJ2-7 TRBD2 TRBV7-8 CASSGGTSGHEQYF TGTGCCAGCAGCGGCGGGACTAGCGGGCACGAGCAGTACTTC
once TRBJ2-1 TRBD2 TRBV11-2 CASSPGGTYNEQFF TGTGCCAGCAGCCCGGGGGGGACCTACAATGAGCAGTTCTTC
NA TRBJ1-2 NA TRBV4-3 CASSQDPSYGYTF TGCGCCAGCAGCCAAGACCCCTCCTATGGCTACACCTTC
NA TRBJ1-1 NA TRBV4-1 CASSQARGAEAFF TGCGCCAGCAGCCAAGCCAGGGGCGCTGAAGCTTTCTTT
NA TRBJ2-1 TRBD1 TRBV19 CASSMRQGLGASYNEQFF TGTGCCAGTAGTATGAGACAGGGGCTGGGGGCGTCCTACAATGAGCAGTTCTTC
NA TRBJ1-2 NA TRBV4-2 CASSQDGDGYTF TGTGCCAGCAGCCAAGACGGGGATGGCTACACCTTC
NA TRBJ1-1 TRBD1 TRBV2 CASSRTGQKAEAFF TGTGCCAGCAGCAGGACAGGCCAGAAGGCTGAAGCTTTCTTT
NA TRBJ2-3 NA TRBV11-3 CASSLGTDTDTQYF TGTGCCAGCAGCTTAGGGACAGACACAGATACGCAGTATTTT
NA TRBJ1-2 NA TRBV7-6 CASSQLEGYGYTF TGTGCCAGCAGCCAACTTGAGGGTTATGGCTACACCTTC
few TRBJ2-7 TRBD2 TRBV5-4 CASSLAPGLGAYEQYF TGTGCCAGCAGCTTGGCTCCGGGACTAGGAGCCTACGAGCAGTACTTC
NA TRBJ1-2 TRBD1 TRBV4-3 CASSQEIRGSNYGYTF TGCGCCAGCAGCCAAGAAATCAGGGGGTCTAACTATGGCTACACCTTC
NA TRBJ1-1 NA TRBV6-5 CASSYSPTPGTEAFF TGTGCCAGCAGTTACTCGCCGACACCGGGGACTGAAGCTTTCTTT
NA TRBJ2-3 NA TRBV4-3 CASSQDLRGTDTQYF TGCGCCAGCAGCCAAGATCTGAGGGGCACAGATACGCAGTATTTT
NA TRBJ1-4 NA TRBV11-2 CASSLDRLGTNEKLFF TGTGCCAGCAGCTTAGACAGGCTCGGAACTAATGAAAAACTGTTTTTT
NA TRBJ1-4 NA TRBV28 CATREGGANEKLFF TGTGCCACTCGAGAGGGGGGGGCTAATGAAAAACTGTTTTTT
NA TRBJ2-6 NA TRBV10-2 CASSESRGHSGANVLTF TGCGCCAGCAGTGAGTCAAGGGGACACTCTGGGGCCAACGTCCTGACTTTC
NA TRBJ1-5 TRBD1 TRBV19 CASSPDRVGQPQHF TGTGCCAGTAGTCCGGACAGGGTGGGACAGCCCCAGCATTTT
NA TRBJ2-1 TRBD2 TRBV7-9 CASSPRGSSYNEQFF TGTGCCAGCAGCCCGCGGGGGAGCTCCTACAATGAGCAGTTCTTC
NA TRBJ1-2 NA TRBV28 CASSLRQVTDGYTF TGTGCCAGCAGTTTGAGACAAGTAACTGATGGCTACACCTTC
NA TRBJ2-1 TRBD2 TRBV29-1 CSVELGSGATYNEQFF TGCAGCGTTGAATTAGGTAGCGGGGCAACCTACAATGAGCAGTTCTTC
NA TRBJ2-1 NA TRBV2 CASRGGTPNEQFF TGTGCCAGCAGGGGCGGGACTCCGAATGAGCAGTTCTTC
few TRBJ2-1 NA TRBV28 CASSQYNEQFF TGTGCCAGCAGCCAGTACAATGAGCAGTTCTTC
NA TRBJ2-4 NA TRBV6-5 CASVIWGAGF TGTGCCAGCGTCATATGGGGAGCGGGCTTC
NA TRBJ2-1 NA TRBV30 CAWSLSSYNEQFF TGTGCCTGGAGTCTGAGCTCCTACAATGAGCAGTTCTTC
NA TRBJ2-5 NA TRBV7-9 CASSFNGQETQYF TGTGCCAGCAGCTTCAACGGCCAAGAGACCCAGTACTTC
NA TRBJ2-1 NA TRBV20-1 CSAYYNEQFF TGCAGTGCGTACTACAATGAGCAGTTCTTC
few TRBJ2-1 NA TRBV4-3 CASSQDWRLVADEQFF TGCGCCAGCAGCCAAGATTGGCGACTAGTTGCTGATGAGCAGTTCTTC
NA TRBJ2-5 NA TRBV2 CASVWTVYQETQYF TGTGCCAGCGTCTGGACTGTTTACCAAGAGACCCAGTACTTC
NA TRBJ1-1 TRBD1 TRBV7-2 CASSISGQRSSEAFF TGTGCCAGCAGCATCTCGGGACAGCGATCGAGTGAAGCTTTCTTT
NA TRBJ2-7 NA TRBV5-1 CASSSQGGEQYF TGCGCCAGCAGCTCCCAAGGGGGCGAGCAGTACTTC
NA TRBJ2-5 NA TRBV10-3 CAISESGADQETQYF TGTGCCATCAGTGAGTCGGGTGCGGACCAAGAGACCCAGTACTTC
few TRBJ1-2 NA TRBV7-9 CASSFGMNRGYTF TGTGCCAGCAGCTTCGGGATGAATCGTGGCTACACCTTC
few TRBJ2-7 TRBD1 TRBV27 CASKPSTGAMGSYEQYF TGTGCCAGCAAACCTTCGACAGGGGCTATGGGATCCTACGAGCAGTACTTC
NA TRBJ2-7 NA TRBV12-5 CASALGRGPYEQYF TGTGCTAGTGCCCTGGGGCGGGGACCCTACGAGCAGTACTTC
NA TRBJ1-1 TRBD1 TRBV28 CASSLFGQDLNTEAFF TGTGCCAGCAGTTTATTCGGACAGGACCTGAACACTGAAGCTTTCTTT
NA TRBJ2-5 TRBD2 TRBV7-7 CASSLAPVASGGSETQYF TGTGCCAGCAGCTTAGCACCGGTCGCTAGCGGGGGGAGTGAGACCCAGTACTTC
few TRBJ2-3 TRBD2 TRBV18 CASSPSGRLDPSATQYF TGTGCCAGCTCACCGAGCGGGAGGTTGGATCCCTCGGCTACGCAGTATTTT
NA TRBJ1-1 NA TRBV7-2 CASSQSGTHTEAFF TGTGCCAGCAGCCAATCCGGGACACACACTGAAGCTTTCTTT
NA TRBJ2-4 NA TRBV7-9 CASSLGDTPAKNIQYF TGTGCCAGCAGCTTAGGGGACACCCCAGCCAAAAACATTCAGTACTTC
few TRBJ2-2 TRBD1 TRBV5-6 CASSPRQGGTGELFF TGTGCCAGCAGCCCAAGACAGGGTGGCACCGGGGAGCTGTTTTTT
NA TRBJ1-2 NA TRBV28 CASSLYIFPDRNYGYTF TGTGCCAGCAGTTTATATATATTCCCGGACAGAAACTATGGCTACACCTTC
once TRBJ1-4 TRBD1 TRBV28 CASSSGTGEEKLFF TGTGCCAGCAGTTCCGGGACAGGGGAAGAAAAACTGTTTTTT
NA TRBJ1-5 NA TRBV7-9 CASSLGGVQPQHF TGTGCCAGCAGCTTAGGGGGCGTTCAGCCCCAGCATTTT
NA TRBJ2-7 TRBD1 TRBV11-3 CASSRDRGEQYF TGTGCCAGCAGCCGGGACAGGGGCGAGCAGTACTTC
NA TRBJ1-1 NA TRBV10-3 CAISDWGTGGTEAFF TGTGCCATCAGTGATTGGGGGACGGGGGGGACTGAAGCTTTCTTT
NA TRBJ2-5 NA TRBV25-1 CASSEPDWDLQETQYF TGTGCCAGCAGTGAACCGGACTGGGACTTGCAAGAGACCCAGTACTTC
NA TRBJ2-7 NA TRBV29-1 CSVLSFDRGYEQYF TGCAGCGTTTTGAGTTTCGACAGAGGCTACGAGCAGTACTTC